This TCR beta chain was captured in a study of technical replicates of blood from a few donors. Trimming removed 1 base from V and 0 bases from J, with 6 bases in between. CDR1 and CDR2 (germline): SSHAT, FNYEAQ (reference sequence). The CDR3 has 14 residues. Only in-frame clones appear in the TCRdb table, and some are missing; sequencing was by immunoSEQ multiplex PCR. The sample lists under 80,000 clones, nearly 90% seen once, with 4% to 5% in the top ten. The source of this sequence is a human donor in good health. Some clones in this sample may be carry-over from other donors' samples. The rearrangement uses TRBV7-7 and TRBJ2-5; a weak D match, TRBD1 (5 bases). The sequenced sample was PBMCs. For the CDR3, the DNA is TGTGCCAGCAGCTTAGGACAGTACCAAGAGACCCAGTACTTC. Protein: CASSLGQYQETQYF.